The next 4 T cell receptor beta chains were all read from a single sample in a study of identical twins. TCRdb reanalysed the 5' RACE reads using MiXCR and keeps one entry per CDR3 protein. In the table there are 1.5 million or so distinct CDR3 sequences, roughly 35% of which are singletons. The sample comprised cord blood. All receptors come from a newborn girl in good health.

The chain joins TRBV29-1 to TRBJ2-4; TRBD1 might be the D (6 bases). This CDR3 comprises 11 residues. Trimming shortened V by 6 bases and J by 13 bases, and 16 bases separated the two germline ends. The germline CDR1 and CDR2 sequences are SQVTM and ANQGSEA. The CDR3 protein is CSVPRGHEQYF. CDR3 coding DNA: TGCAGCGTCCCCAGGGGCCATGAGCAGTACTTC.

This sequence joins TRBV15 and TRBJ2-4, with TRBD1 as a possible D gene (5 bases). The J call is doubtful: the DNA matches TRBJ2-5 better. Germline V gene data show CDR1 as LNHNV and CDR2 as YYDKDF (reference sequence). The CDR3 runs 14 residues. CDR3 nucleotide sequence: TGTGCCACCAGCATTCAGGGATTTGGGGAGACCCAGTACTTC. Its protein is CATSIQGFGETQYF.

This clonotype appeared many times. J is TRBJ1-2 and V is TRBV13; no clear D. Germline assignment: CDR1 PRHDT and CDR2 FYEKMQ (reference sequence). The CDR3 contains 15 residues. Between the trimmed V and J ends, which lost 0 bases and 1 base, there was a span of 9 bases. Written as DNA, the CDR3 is TGTGCCAGCAGCTTAGGCCCCCGGGATAACTATGGCTACACCTTC. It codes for CASSLGPRDNYGYTF.

The CDR3 is CSANLGEQYF. As DNA, the CDR3 is TGCAGTGCTAATTTGGGGGAGCAATACTTC. V is TRBV20-1 and J is TRBJ2-5, with D possibly called TRBD1 or TRBD2 (5 bases each). The germline CDR1 and CDR2 sequences are DFQATT and SNEGSKA (reference sequence). The germline V and J ends were trimmed by 4 bases and 14 bases, with 14 bases remaining between them. The CDR3 has 10 amino acids.